A selection of T cell receptor beta chains follows, all from one sample in a study of shared T cell receptors in the human thymus. The protocol was immunoSEQ multiplex PCR, while the TCRdb copy is restricted to in-frame clones and leaves out a portion. The data show 500,000 to 850,000 clones, more than 70% seen once. This sample also appeared in a second study, on human thymus T cells.

Sample: thymocytes. The receptors originated from a boy under two years old with a congenital heart defect. The CDR3 runs from the conserved cysteine through the conserved F or W. A D gene is named only where the DNA matches it firmly. Clone size, where shown, is once, few, many, or a class for clones that have expanded.

abundance	d_gene	v_gene	len	j_gene	CDR3nt	CDR3aa
.	.	TRBV5-1	13	TRBJ2-2	TGCGCCAGCAGCGGACAGAACACCGGGGAGCTGTTTTTT	CASSGQNTGELFF
.	.	TRBV29-1	14	TRBJ2-2	TGCAGCGTTGAAGGACTAGGCAGTACCGGGGAGCTGTTTTTT	CSVEGLGSTGELFF
.	.	TRBV5-6	16	TRBJ2-3	TGTGCCAGCAGCTCCATCTCAGCGGATGGCACAGATACGCAGTATTTT	CASSSISADGTDTQYF
.	.	TRBV4-2	16	TRBJ1-2	TGTGCCAGCAGCCGCCTAAGAGAGAGGGCTAACTATGGCTACACCTTC	CASSRLRERANYGYTF
few	.	TRBV28	15	TRBJ1-4	TGTGCCAGCAAGGGGCAGGGAGGGGTTTGTGAAAAACTGTTTTTT	CASKGQGGVCEKLFF
.	.	TRBV28	18	TRBJ2-7	TGTGCCAGCAGTTTATTTCGCGCGGTGGCAGACCTCCTCTACGAGCAGTACTTC	CASSLFRAVADLLYEQYF
.	.	TRBV29-1	15	TRBJ1-1	TGCAGCGCCCTCTCGCCTCACTCCGAGAACACTGAAGCTTTCTTT	CSALSPHSENTEAFF
.	.	TRBV19	18	TRBJ2-3	TGTGCCAGTAGTATAATCGGGACACCTTATCTCAGCACAGATACGCAGTATTTT	CASSIIGTPYLSTDTQYF
.	TRBD1	TRBV28	16	TRBJ1-2	TGTGCCAGCAGCTTGGGGGACAGGACCCCCAACTATGGCTACACCTTC	CASSLGDRTPNYGYTF
.	.	TRBV4-3	14	TRBJ2-1	TGCGCCAGCAGCCGTCGCGAGGCCTACAATGAGCAGTTCTTC	CASSRREAYNEQFF
.	TRBD1	TRBV7-8	16	TRBJ2-7	TGTGCCAGCAGCTTGGGAGAGGGACAGGGCTCCTACGAGCAGTACTTC	CASSLGEGQGSYEQYF
.	TRBD2	TRBV19	14	TRBJ2-7	TGTGCCAGTAACACGGGCGGGAGCTCCTACGAGCAGTACTTC	CASNTGGSSYEQYF
.	.	TRBV9	13	TRBJ1-4	TGTGCCAGCAGCCGGTGGGGGCGAGGAAAACTGTTTTTT	CASSRWGRGKLFF
once	.	TRBV7-2	14	TRBJ1-1	TGTGCCAGCAGCTTAGTCCCCATGAACACTGAAGCTTTCTTT	CASSLVPMNTEAFF
once	TRBD1	TRBV7-2	15	TRBJ2-7	TGTGCCAGCAGCTCTAGGACAGGGGGTTCCTACGAGCAGTACTTC	CASSSRTGGSYEQYF
few	.	TRBV5-4	13	TRBJ2-5	TGTGCCAGCAGCTCCGGACAGCAAGAGACCCAGTACTTC	CASSSGQQETQYF
.	TRBD1	TRBV19	16	TRBJ1-2	TGTGCCAGTAGGAACCGGGACAGGGGTGAACGGTATGGCTACACCTTC	CASRNRDRGERYGYTF
.	.	TRBV2	16	TRBJ2-1	TGTGCCAGCAGTGATAGGGCTAGCGTACCATACAATGAGCAGTTCTTC	CASSDRASVPYNEQFF
.	.	TRBV4-1	14	TRBJ1-5	TGCGCCAGCAGCGAGGTTACTGGCAATCAGCCCCAGCATTTT	CASSEVTGNQPQHF
.	.	TRBV14	17	TRBJ1-1	TGTGCCAGCAGCCAGGCCCCCCCCCGGCGACAGAACACTGAAGCTTTCTTT	CASSQAPPRRQNTEAFF
once	.	TRBV5-6	15	TRBJ1-6	TGTGCCAGCAGCTTCAGACAGGCCTATAATTCACCCCTCCACTTT	CASSFRQAYNSPLHF
.	TRBD2	TRBV28	17	TRBJ2-3	TGTGCCAGCAGTTCCGCCGAGGGCGGGGGGCCGTCAGATACGCAGTATTTT	CASSSAEGGGPSDTQYF
.	.	TRBV7-8	12	TRBJ1-5	TGTGCCAGCAGCTTAGAGGGGCAGCCCCAGCATTTT	CASSLEGQPQHF
.	TRBD2	TRBV7-2	16	TRBJ2-3	TGTGCCAGCAGCTTAGCGCTTTCTAGCGGGAGAGGATCGCAGTATTTT	CASSLALSSGRGSQYF
.	.	TRBV28	13	TRBJ2-7	TGTGCCAGCAGTCCCGGGACAAACTACGAGCAGTACTTC	CASSPGTNYEQYF
.	.	TRBV4-3	17	TRBJ1-4	TGCGCCAGCAGCCAAGTGGGGAGACGTCCAACTAATGAAAAACTGTTTTTT	CASSQVGRRPTNEKLFF
.	TRBD1	TRBV28	19	TRBJ1-2	TGTGCCAGCAGTCGTCCCGGGACAGGGGCCCGAAACCTAAACTATGGCTACACCTTC	CASSRPGTGARNLNYGYTF
.	.	TRBV4-1	17	TRBJ2-6	TGCGCCAGCTACCCTAAGCCCTGCGCTACTGGGGCCAACGTCCTGACTTTC	CASYPKPCATGANVLTF
.	.	TRBV6-4	14	TRBJ1-2	TGTGCCAGCAGCCCAGCGGGGGAAAACTATGGCTACACCTTC	CASSPAGENYGYTF
.	.	TRBV23-1	17	TRBJ1-1	TGCGCCAGCAGTTCTCGACGTTATCGACTGGGGAACACTGAAGCTTTCTTT	CASSSRRYRLGNTEAFF
.	.	TRBV2	12	TRBJ2-3	TGTGCCAGCAGTGAAGGGGCGCTACCAGATTGTTTT	CASSEGALPDCF